Reported below is one T cell receptor (beta chain). The record originates from a study of shared clonotypes between healthy human individuals. Study-wide context: A few men and a couple of women, aged 18 to 49, were donors.

Sequencing used immunoSEQ multiplex PCR; TCRdb keeps in-frame clones, though not all of them. The sample yields about 1.1 million clones, about 80% seen once. Trimming took 3 bases from V and 5 from J, leaving 10 bases between them. The CDR3 is made up of 13 amino acids. The germline CDR1 and CDR2 sequences are LNHDA and SQIVND (reference sequence). The specimen sequenced was memory CD4+ T cells from PBMCs. Subset given: CD45RA-negative fraction. The sequence was obtained from a man aged 18 to 30 in good health. Some clones in this sample may be carry-over from other donors' samples. The rearrangement joins TRBV19 to TRBJ1-2, with TRBD1 as a possible D gene (5 bases). CDR3 residues: CASSITGSYGYTF. The CDR3 DNA reads TGTGCCAGTAGTATTACAGGATCTTATGGCTACACCTTC.